Shown below are 18 T cell receptor beta chains from a single sample sequenced in a study of T cells in Graves' hyperthyroidism and ophthalmopathy. Amplification targeted TCR beta CDR3 regions from RNA transcripts. TCR CDR3 regions were first amplified by RT-PCR with HTBI primers. Each CDR3 protein gets one entry after TCRdb re-called the multiplex PCR reads with MiXCR. The table records a few hundred thousand distinct CDR3 sequences, around 14% of them present only once. Input material: blood. The receptors originated from a woman aged 25 to 45 with Graves' hyperthyroidism that later progressed to Graves' ophthalmopathy.

This clonotype appeared many times. The chain links TRBV6-1 to TRBJ2-5, with 11 bases identical to TRBD2. The CDR3 sequence is 16 residues long. V lost 3 bases, J lost 5 bases, and 8 bases stayed unmatched. The V gene's germline CDR1 is MNHNS and CDR2 SASEGT. Here the CDR3 DNA reads TGTGCCAGCAGTGACCCCCTAGCGGGAGGTGAGGAGACCCAGTACTTC. It encodes CASSDPLAGGEETQYF.

The chain carries TRBV28 and TRBJ1-2, with no clear D. V was pared by 6 bases and J by 4 bases, with 15 bases between. Germline CDR1 reads MDHEN; CDR2 reads SYDVKM. The CDR3 runs 14 residues. As DNA, the CDR3 is TGTGCCAGCAGCCCGCCAGGAGAGGGCTATGGCTACACCTTC. Protein product: CASSPPGEGYGYTF.

Ten or more counts support this clonotype. V gene TRBV25-1 combines with J gene TRBJ1-2, with a possible D match to TRBD1 (6 bases). The V end lost 0 bases, the J end lost 8 bases, and 19 bases lay between the germline ends. Germline CDR1 reads MGHDK; CDR2 reads SYGVNS. This CDR3 has 16 residues. CDR3 in DNA: TGTGCCAGCAGTGAATATAGTACGATTCCGGGGGGCGGCTACACCTTC. Its translation is CASSEYSTIPGGGYTF.

The chain has TRBV13 and TRBJ2-5; perhaps TRBD2 as D (6 bases). CDR1 and CDR2 (germline): PRHDT, FYEKMQ (reference sequence). The CDR3 contains 15 residues. V lost 5 bases to trimming and J lost 0 bases, with 13 bases between them. The CDR3: CASSSRREYQETQYF. The CDR3 nucleotides read TGTGCCAGCAGCAGTCGACGGGAGTACCAAGAGACCCAGTACTTC.

This clonotype was picked up a small number of times. The CDR3 nucleotides read TGTGCCAGCAGCTTAGGACTAGCGAACTACAATGAGCAGTTCTTC. Translation: CASSLGLANYNEQFF. The V call is TRBV11-2, the J call TRBJ2-1; 8 positions agree with TRBD2. V shed 1 base and J 3 bases; nucleotides not matched to a gene: 2. Germline V gene lookup returns CDR1 SGHAT and CDR2 FQNNGV. The CDR3 spans 15 residues.

This clonotype was detected ten times or more. The V and J genes are TRBV28 and TRBJ1-2; maybe TRBD1 (6 bases). Germline CDR1 and CDR2: MDHEN and SYDVKM. This CDR3 is built from 14 residues. Trimming shortened V by 5 bases and J by 9 bases, and 19 bases separated the two germline ends. This CDR3 is CASSAYIGGGRYTF. In nucleotides, the CDR3 is TGTGCCAGCAGTGCCTACATAGGGGGAGGACGCTACACCTTC.

This clonotype was counted only a few times. One end of the junction is discordant with germline, which a read error may explain. The V and J genes are TRBV7-3 and TRBJ2-1; 10 nucleotides match TRBD2. The CDR3 contains 15 residues. Germline loops: CDR1 SGHTA, CDR2 FQGTGA. CDR3 amino acids: CASSRTSGGGNEQSF. In DNA form, the CDR3 reads TGTGCCAGCAGCCGGACTAGCGGAGGGGGCAATGAGCAGTCCTTC.

The V gene is TRBV7-9, the J gene TRBJ2-7, with D perhaps TRBD1 or TRBD2 (5 bases each). The CDR3 contains 14 residues. V was clipped by 5 bases and J by 6 bases, with 17 bases between them. From germline, CDR1 is SEHNR and CDR2 FQNEAQ (reference sequence). The CDR3 nucleotides read TGTGCCAGCAGCCTACGGGACGGGCGGGTCGAGCAGTACTTC. Its protein is CASSLRDGRVEQYF.

This clonotype appeared a few times. The gene calls are TRBV10-3 and TRBJ2-7; 10 positions match TRBD2. The V segment lost 3 bases and the J segment 1 base; nucleotides outside the gene matches: 3. CDR1 ENHRY and CDR2 SYGVKD come from the germline V gene. The CDR3 consists of 15 residues. CDR3 region: CAISDRLAGSYEQYF. The CDR3, as DNA: TGTGCCATCAGTGACAGACTAGCGGGTTCCTACGAGCAGTACTTC.

The table lists this clonotype with many counts. J is TRBJ2-1 and V is TRBV30; no clear D gene. This CDR3 spans 13 amino acids. V was cut by 0 bases and J by 6 bases, with 9 bases left in between. The germline CDR1 and CDR2 sequences are GTSNPN and SVGIG (reference sequence). Here the CDR3 reads CAWSVFGLNEQFF. CDR3 DNA: TGTGCCTGGAGTGTATTCGGCCTCAATGAGCAGTTCTTC.

V gene TRBV7-3 combines with J gene TRBJ2-4; no reliable D call. V lost 6 bases to trimming and J lost 8 bases, with 2 bases between them. Germline V lookup: CDR1 SGHTA, CDR2 FQGTGA. The CDR3 totals 9 residues. The CDR3 protein is CASRYIQYF. The DNA of the CDR3 is TGTGCCAGCAGATACATTCAGTACTTC.

This clonotype was observed at least ten times. The chain is built from TRBV4-1 and TRBJ2-5; TRBD1 or TRBD2 may be the D gene (5 bases each). The germline V gene encodes CDR1 MGHRA and CDR2 YSYEKL. V shed 1 base and J shed 5 bases, with 11 bases lying between them. The CDR3 contains 14 residues. CDR3 sequence (DNA): TGCGCCAGCAGCCAAGTGGGGGTGAGGGAGACCCAGTACTTC. Translating it yields CASSQVGVRETQYF.

This clonotype was observed a few times. The chain couples TRBV6-1 to TRBJ1-5; no reliable D call. Trimming took off 2 bases at V and 4 bases at J, with 9 bases between the two ends. CDR1 is MNHNS, CDR2 SASEGT, per germline. The CDR3 is 14 amino acids. The CDR3 sequence is CASSESGNNQPQHF. CDR3 sequence (DNA): TGTGCCAGCAGTGAAAGCGGGAATAATCAGCCCCAGCATTTT.

As concerns this clonotype: This may come from a read error, since a much larger clone is one base off. V is TRBV19 and J is TRBJ2-2; 8 bases map to TRBD2. Trimming removed 4 bases from V and 5 bases from J; junction bases left unmatched: 9. CDR3 length: 16 amino acids. Germline V CDR1 and CDR2: LNHDA, SQIVND (reference sequence). The CDR3 loop is CASSTSLTSETGELFF. Here the CDR3 DNA reads TGTGCCAGTAGTACCTCCCTGACTAGCGAGACCGGGGAGCTGTTTTTT. Full variable domain (remainder filled in from reference TRBV19 and TRBJ2-2): DGGITQSPKYLFRKEGQNVTLSCEQNLNHDAMYWYRQDPGQGLRLIYYSQIVNDFQKGDIAEGYSVSREKKESFPLTVTSAQKNPTAFYLCASSTSLTSETGELFFGEGSRLTVL.

The sample holds a few counts of this clonotype. This chain uses TRBV7-3 with TRBJ2-1; 9 nucleotides line up with TRBD2. The CDR3 is made up of 17 amino acids. After removal of 2 bases from V and 8 bases from J, the junction contained 13 bases not matched to a gene. Germline V gene data show CDR1 as SGHTA and CDR2 as FQGTGA. CDR3 amino acids: CASSLSGGAGGTYEQFF. For the CDR3, the DNA is TGTGCCAGCAGCTTATCGGGAGGGGCGGGAGGGACGTATGAGCAGTTCTTC.

This clonotype was seen more than once but under ten times. At one end the junction does not follow the germline gene, possibly because of a read error. The gene calls are TRBV3-1 and TRBJ1-3; D may be TRBD1 (6 bases). The CDR3 runs to 14 residues. Germline V CDR1 and CDR2: LGHDT, YNNKEL (reference sequence). The CDR3: CASSQAGAGSTIYF. The CDR3 nucleotides read TGTGCCAGCAGCCAAGCAGGGGCTGGAAGCACCATATATTTT.

The CDR3, as DNA: TGTGCCAGTAGTATATCGGAGGAGGCCCGACAGGGCAATCAGCCCCAGCATTTT. Residues: CASSISEEARQGNQPQHF. The genes are TRBV19 and TRBJ1-5; D might be TRBD1 (6 bases). The CDR3 sequence is 18 residues long. Germline loops: CDR1 LNHDA, CDR2 SQIVND (reference sequence). V lost 2 bases to trimming and J lost 2 bases, with 19 bases between them. The variable domain in full, completed from reference TRBV19 and TRBJ1-5, reads DGGITQSPKYLFRKEGQNVTLSCEQNLNHDAMYWYRQDPGQGLRLIYYSQIVNDFQKGDIAEGYSVSREKKESFPLTVTSAQKNPTAFYLCASSISEEARQGNQPQHFGDGTRLSIL.

This clonotype was counted at least ten times. The rearrangement uses TRBV7-9 and TRBJ2-3; 12 nucleotides match TRBD2. V was pared by 3 bases and J by 6 bases, with 7 bases of the junction left unmatched. Germline V gives CDR1 SEHNR, CDR2 FQNEAQ (reference sequence). This CDR3 has 16 amino acids. This CDR3 reads CASSFPSLAGGDTQYF. For the CDR3, the DNA is TGTGCCAGCAGCTTTCCATCACTAGCGGGAGGTGATACGCAGTATTTT. The complete variable domain, with remaining parts taken from reference TRBV7-9 and TRBJ2-3, reads DTGVSQNPRHKITKRGQNVTFRCDPISEHNRLYWYRQTLGQGPEFLTYFQNEAQLEKSRLLSDRFSAERPKGSFSTLEIQRTEQGDSAMYLCASSFPSLAGGDTQYFGPGTRLTVL.